Given below is one T cell receptor beta chain in context. Its binding antigen is unknown. No base quality values were provided; no much bigger clone lies one nucleotide off. The CDR3 spans 14 residues, from the cysteine through the phenylalanine. Left in the record is the CDR3 DNA by itself, 42 bases read in frame from the first base. CDR1 and CDR2, per the germline V gene, are MNHEY and SVGAGI. V loses 2 bases, J loses 2 bases, and the germline ends lie 9 bases apart. The record originates from a study of blood T cell repertoires in COVID-19 (dated by TCRdb to the early 2020s). About the study as a whole: Samples covering the acute and convalescent phases of COVID-19 were provided by collaborators in the United States, Italy and Spain. The prospective study material was composed of cDNA or gDNA derived from T cells, B-cell-depleted T cells, or PBMCs. The dataset comprised deeply sampled blood TCRbeta repertoires from subjects exposed to, actively infected with, or recovered from COVID-19. The repertoires were released in a freely available public database meant as a resource for research on the immune response to SARS-CoV-2. The samples were drawn from the first 160 participants of the ongoing ImmuneRACE study and from some 1,300 subjects provided by 6 global collaborators. Sample metadata almost always included a de-identified subject ID, COVID-19 status, age in years and sex. Where available, HLA class I and class II types were obtained from metadata supplied by the sample provider rather than from assay-based typing. The study at large found these results: How much clinical and demographic metadata was included differed by source and by participant, and the metadata was provided uncurated.

In Seattle, one collaborating source enrolled patients while the infection was active and tracked those patients longitudinally over the course of disease. Collaborating institutions collected whole blood in K2EDTA tubes following their own protocols. Collaborator samples were shipped for TCRbeta analysis as frozen whole blood, isolated PBMCs, or DNA extracted from either sample type. TCRbeta CDR3 regions were amplified from genomic DNA using the immunoSEQ Assay, a bias-controlled multiplex PCR. In the paper's pipeline: The number of nucleated cells in each sample was estimated from the amplification of reference gene primers within the assay. To quantify the absolute abundance of each unique TCRbeta CDR3 rearrangement, sequence reads were collapsed and filtered. For each sample, productive Simpson clonality was calculated as the square root of Simpson's diversity index over productive rearrangements. TCRdb took this table from immuneACCESS and kept in-frame rearrangements with V and J called. Such tables lack part of the clones; where checked against another copy, unresolved V genes explain under half of the gap, and the rest is unexplained. From that table come the V and J calls and clone size; the DNA was used to work out D and trimming. The sample table records 300,000 to 350,000 clones; about nine tenths of these occur just once. Just over 9.5% of the sample is taken by the ten largest.

This receptor chain uses TRBV6-5 and TRBJ1-2, with the D segment identity uncertain. The clonotype comes from a man under 40 with COVID-19, enrolled during active disease. The sequenced material came from peripheral blood. CDR3 sequence: CASSYLPENYGYTF. The DNA sequence is given as TGTGCCAGCAGTTACCTCCCGGAGAACTATGGCTACACCTTC.